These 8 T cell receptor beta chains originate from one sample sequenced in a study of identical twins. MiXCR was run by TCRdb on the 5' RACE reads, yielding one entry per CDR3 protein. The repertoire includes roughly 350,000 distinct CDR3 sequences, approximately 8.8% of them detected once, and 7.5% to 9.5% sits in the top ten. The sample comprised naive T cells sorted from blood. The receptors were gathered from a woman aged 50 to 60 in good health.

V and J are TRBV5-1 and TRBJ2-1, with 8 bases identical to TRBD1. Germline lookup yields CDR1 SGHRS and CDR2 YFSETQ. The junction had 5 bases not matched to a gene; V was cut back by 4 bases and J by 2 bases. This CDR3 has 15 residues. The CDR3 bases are TGCGCCAGCAGCGCCTTGACAGGGGCCTACAATGAGCAGTTCTTC. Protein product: CASSALTGAYNEQFF.

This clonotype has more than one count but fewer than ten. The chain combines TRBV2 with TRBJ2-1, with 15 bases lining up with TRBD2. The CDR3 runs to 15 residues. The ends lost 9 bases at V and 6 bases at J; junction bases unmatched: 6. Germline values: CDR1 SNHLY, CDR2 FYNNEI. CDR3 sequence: CARKRGLAGGNEQFF. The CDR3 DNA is TGTGCCAGGAAGCGGGGACTAGCGGGAGGCAATGAGCAGTTCTTC.

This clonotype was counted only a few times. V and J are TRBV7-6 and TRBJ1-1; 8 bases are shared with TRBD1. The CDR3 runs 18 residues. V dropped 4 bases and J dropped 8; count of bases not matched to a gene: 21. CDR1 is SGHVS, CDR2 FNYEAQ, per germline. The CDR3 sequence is CASSSRTGIVQSPHEAFF. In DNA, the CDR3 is TGTGCCAGCAGCTCCCGGACAGGGATTGTCCAATCCCCCCACGAAGCTTTCTTT. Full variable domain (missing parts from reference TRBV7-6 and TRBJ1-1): GAGVSQSPRYKVTKRGQDVALRCDPISGHVSLYWYRQALGQGPEFLTYFNYEAQQDKSGLPNDRFSAERPEGSISTLTIQRTEQRDSAMYRCASSSRTGIVQSPHEAFFGQGTRLTVV.

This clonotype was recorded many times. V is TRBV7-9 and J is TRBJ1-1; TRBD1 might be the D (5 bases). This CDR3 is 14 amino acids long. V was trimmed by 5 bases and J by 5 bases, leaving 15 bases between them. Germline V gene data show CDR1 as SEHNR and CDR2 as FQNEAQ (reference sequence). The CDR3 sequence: CASSPTMGGTEAFF. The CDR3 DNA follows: TGTGCCAGCAGCCCTACAATGGGGGGGACTGAAGCTTTCTTT.

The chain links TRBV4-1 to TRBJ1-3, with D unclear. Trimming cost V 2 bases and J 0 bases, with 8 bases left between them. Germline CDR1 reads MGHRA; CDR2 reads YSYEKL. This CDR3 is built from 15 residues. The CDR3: CASSQYTASGNTIYF. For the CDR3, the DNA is TGCGCCAGCAGCCAATATACAGCCTCTGGAAACACCATATATTTT.

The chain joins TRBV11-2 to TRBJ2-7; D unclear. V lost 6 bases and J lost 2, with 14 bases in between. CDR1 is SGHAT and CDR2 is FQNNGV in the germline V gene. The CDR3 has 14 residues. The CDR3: CASRDQTLTYEQYF. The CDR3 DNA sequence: TGTGCCAGCAGGGACCAAACACTGACCTACGAGCAGTACTTC.

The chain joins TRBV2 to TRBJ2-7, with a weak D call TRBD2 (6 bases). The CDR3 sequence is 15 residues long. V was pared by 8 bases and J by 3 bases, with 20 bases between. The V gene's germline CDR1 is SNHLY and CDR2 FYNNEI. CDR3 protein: CASSSQLGGNYEQYF. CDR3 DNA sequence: TGTGCCAGCTCGTCCCAACTGGGGGGAAACTACGAGCAGTACTTC.

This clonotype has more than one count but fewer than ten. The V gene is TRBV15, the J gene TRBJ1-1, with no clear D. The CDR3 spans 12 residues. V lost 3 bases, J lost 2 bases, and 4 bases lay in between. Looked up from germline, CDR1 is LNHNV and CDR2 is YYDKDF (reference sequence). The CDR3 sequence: CATSRTNTEAFF. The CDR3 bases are TGTGCCACCAGCAGGACAAACACTGAAGCTTTCTTT.